This TCR beta chain was profiled in a study of blood T cell repertoires in COVID-19. V lost 3 bases to trimming and J lost 2 bases, with 17 bases between them. The CDR3 loop spans 16 amino acids. The germline V gene has CDR1 SGHRS and CDR2 YFSETQ. Profiling relied on immunoSEQ multiplex PCR, and the TCRdb table lists in-frame clones only, not all of them. Of around 150,000 clones listed, about 85% are singletons. This clonotype originated in a woman aged 55-70 years with COVID-19, enrolled during active disease. V usage is TRBV5-1 and J usage is TRBJ1-1, with a possible D match to TRBD1 (6 bases). Input material: peripheral blood. DNA of the CDR3: TGCGCCAGCAGCTCTCAAGGCGGGGGGGGCAACACTGAAGCTTTCTTT. It is translated as CASSSQGGGGNTEAFF.